A selection of T cell receptor beta chains follows, all from one sample in a study of shared clonotypes between healthy human individuals. This table comes from immunoSEQ multiplex PCR, and its TCRdb copy is limited to in-frame clones, with some not included. The data hold 950,000 to 1,100,000 clones, with under 80% observed a single time. Sequencing input: memory CD4+ T cells sorted from blood. Receptors originate from a man between 18 and 35 years old in good health. Each CDR3 is given with its conserved first and last residue. A D gene is named only where the DNA matches it firmly. Clone sizes are given selectively: once, few, many, or a class where the clone is expanded.

V gene	J gene	D gene	clone size	CDR3 protein	CDR3 DNA
TRBV11-3	TRBJ2-7	TRBD1	NA	CASSLAGGTGSYEQYF	TGTGCCAGCAGCTTGGCCGGGGGGACAGGGTCCTACGAGCAGTACTTC
TRBV27	TRBJ2-5	NA	NA	CASSLVSQETQYF	TGTGCCAGCAGTTTAGTCAGCCAAGAGACCCAGTACTTC
TRBV6-5	TRBJ2-7	TRBD2	NA	CASSSSGSLSYEQYF	TGTGCCAGCAGTTCTAGCGGGAGTCTCTCCTACGAGCAGTACTTC
TRBV19	TRBJ1-1	NA	few	CASSGRGGTNTEAFF	TGTGCCAGTAGTGGCAGAGGGGGGACGAACACTGAAGCTTTCTTT
TRBV6-1	TRBJ2-7	TRBD2	NA	CASRDASGDTYEQYF	TGTGCCAGCAGAGATGCTAGCGGAGACACCTACGAGCAGTACTTC
TRBV10-2	TRBJ2-7	NA	once	CASSTGPGEQYF	TGCGCCAGCAGTACGGGTCCGGGCGAGCAGTACTTC
TRBV7-2	TRBJ2-7	TRBD2	NA	CASSPTLRDGGAGEQYF	TGTGCCAGCAGCCCTACCCTCCGGGACGGGGGGGCCGGTGAGCAGTACTTC
TRBV7-9	TRBJ2-7	TRBD1	NA	CASSFTTGIEQYF	TGTGCCAGCAGCTTTACGACAGGGATCGAGCAGTACTTC
TRBV6-6	TRBJ2-7	TRBD1	NA	CASSPRQGVTYEQYF	TGTGCCAGCAGCCCCAGACAGGGGGTAACCTACGAGCAGTACTTC
TRBV7-2	TRBJ1-1	TRBD1	NA	CASSPDRVVGAFF	TGTGCCAGCAGCCCTGACAGGGTAGTTGGAGCTTTCTTT
TRBV7-2	TRBJ1-2	NA	NA	CASSLFGPALGYTF	TGTGCCAGCAGCTTATTCGGACCTGCCCTTGGCTACACCTTC
TRBV6-1	TRBJ1-2	TRBD1	NA	CASSDTGGWGYTF	TGTGCCAGCAGTGACACAGGGGGCTGGGGCTACACCTTC
TRBV2	TRBJ2-7	NA	few	CASVREPTGEQYF	TGTGCCAGCGTCCGAGAGCCTACCGGGGAGCAGTACTTC
TRBV5-4	TRBJ2-3	TRBD1	once	CASSLTGATDTQYF	TGTGCCAGCAGCTTGACAGGGGCCACAGATACGCAGTATTTT
TRBV7-9	TRBJ1-1	NA	once	CASSPGRGRGTEAFF	TGTGCCAGCAGCCCCGGGCGGGGGCGAGGGACTGAAGCTTTCTTT
TRBV28	TRBJ2-3	TRBD2	NA	CASSLLSGGPITQYF	TGTGCCAGCAGTTTATTAAGCGGGGGGCCCATTACGCAGTATTTT
TRBV2	TRBJ2-7	NA	NA	CASNGRAGFTYEQYF	TGTGCCAGCAATGGCCGAGCGGGTTTTACCTACGAGCAGTACTTC
TRBV29-1	TRBJ1-2	NA	NA	CSVEDPTGPYGYTF	TGCAGCGTTGAAGATCCTACAGGGCCCTATGGCTACACCTTC
TRBV2	TRBJ1-2	TRBD1	few	CASRGQGRYGYTF	TGTGCCAGCAGGGGACAGGGCCGCTATGGCTACACCTTC
TRBV30	TRBJ2-3	NA	once	CAWSVVGLSDTQYF	TGTGCCTGGAGTGTAGTAGGTCTAAGCGATACGCAGTATTTT
TRBV4-2	TRBJ1-2	NA	once	CASSQDGGPGYGYTF	TGTGCCAGCAGCCAAGATGGGGGGCCAGGGTATGGCTACACCTTC
TRBV25-1	TRBJ2-1	TRBD2	NA	CASSEYSGGARVDEQFF	TGTGCCAGCAGTGAATACAGCGGGGGGGCCAGGGTAGATGAGCAGTTCTTC
TRBV18	TRBJ2-6	NA	NA	CASSPPNSGANVLTF	TGTGCCAGCTCACCACCTAACTCTGGGGCCAACGTCCTGACTTTC